This entry features one T cell receptor (beta chain) sequence. This CDR3 has 12 amino acids. V lost 1 base and J 2 bases, leaving 2 bases between the germline ends. Germline values: CDR1 SGHNT, CDR2 YYREEE (reference sequence). TCRdb's table, derived via immunoSEQ multiplex PCR, lists solely in-frame clones and lacks some. The data contain around 160,000 clones, roughly 93% of them seen just once; the ten biggest clones take up 2%. Seattle patients were enrolled during active infection and followed longitudinally. These data are taken from a study of blood T cell repertoires in COVID-19. Turning to the study itself: T cells, B-cell-depleted T cells, or PBMCs supplied cDNA or gDNA.

The TCR comes from a woman aged 55-75 years with COVID-19, enrolled during active disease. Sequences were obtained from peripheral blood. The genes are TRBV5-4 and TRBJ2-3, with D unresolved. The CDR3 DNA reads TGTGCCAGCAGCTTGCTCACAGATACGCAGTATTTT. Protein sequence: CASSLLTDTQYF.